This T cell receptor beta chain is from a study of human T cells and chemical hapten exposure. Turning to the study itself: Largely, small differences in pooled library volume made per-sample TCR yields vary. The study's findings and limits: There was no change with DPC sensitization in TCRs above 1 in 1000 frequency.

The study extracted total RNA from unfractionated whole blood. The length of the CDR3 is 16 residues. The V gene's germline CDR1 is SGHNT and CDR2 YYREEE (reference sequence). V was pared by 5 bases and J by 5 bases, with 10 bases of the junction left unmatched. Only a few counts were recorded for this clonotype. As yet, its antigen is unknown. Attachment of unique molecular identifiers to individual cDNA molecules was performed in the library. In the study's own analysis: TCRs per sample had a median of about 100,000 and ranged from 23,224 to 690,600. TCRdb re-derived calls from the 5' RACE reads in MiXCR, one entry per CDR3 protein. TCRdb, not the authors, supplied the V and J calls. Here the sample spans 95,000 to 120,000 distinct CDR3 sequences, approximately 20% being singletons.

This clonotype was obtained from a human donor in good health. J is TRBJ2-3 and V is TRBV5-4, with 11 bases that match TRBD2. The CDR3 bases are TGTGCCAGCAGTGCTGATAGCGGGAGGGCCCTAGATACGCAGTATTTT. This sequence encodes CASSADSGRALDTQYF.